Reported below is one T cell receptor (beta chain). The antigen is unknown. Researchers reported that TCR beta cDNA libraries carried unique molecular identifiers. TCRdb recomputed calls from the PCR reads with MiXCR, one row per CDR3 protein. The top ten clones hold around 0.55% of a sample with some 690,000 distinct CDR3 sequences, less than 35% of them seen once. Germline CDR1 MNHNS, CDR2 SASEGT. The V segment lost 8 bases and the J segment 2 bases; nucleotides outside the gene matches: 5. This CDR3 has 13 residues. These data belong to a study of post-analysis software for immune sequencing data. Study results and limitations: Comparison of patients with controls showed a handful of TRBV segments more frequent in patients, TRBV5-6, TRBV5-1 and TRBV20-1 among them.

This chain uses TRBV6-1 with TRBJ1-1; 7 nucleotides line up with TRBD1. Sequencing was carried out using blood. The receptor was derived from a girl between 10 and 17 years old with multiple sclerosis. The CDR3: CASPDRANTEAFF. The CDR3 DNA follows: TGTGCCAGCCCAGACAGGGCCAACACTGAAGCTTTCTTT.